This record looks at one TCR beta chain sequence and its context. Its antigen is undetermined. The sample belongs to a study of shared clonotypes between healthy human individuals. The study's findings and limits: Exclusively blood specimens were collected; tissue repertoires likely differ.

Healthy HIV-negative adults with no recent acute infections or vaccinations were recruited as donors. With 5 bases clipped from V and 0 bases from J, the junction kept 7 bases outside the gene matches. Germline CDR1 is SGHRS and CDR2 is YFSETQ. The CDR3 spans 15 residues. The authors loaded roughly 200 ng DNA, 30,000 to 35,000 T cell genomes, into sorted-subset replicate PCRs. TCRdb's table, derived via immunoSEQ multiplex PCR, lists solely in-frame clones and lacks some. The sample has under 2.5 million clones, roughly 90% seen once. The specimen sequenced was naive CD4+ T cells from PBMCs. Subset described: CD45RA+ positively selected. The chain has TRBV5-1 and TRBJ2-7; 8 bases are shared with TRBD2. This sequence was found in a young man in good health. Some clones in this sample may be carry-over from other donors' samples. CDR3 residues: CASRARSGGSYEQYF. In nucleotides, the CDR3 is TGCGCCAGCAGGGCGAGGAGCGGGGGCTCCTACGAGCAGTACTTC.